These T cell receptor beta chains were read from a single sample in a study of blood T cell repertoires in COVID-19. Repertoires were generated with immunoSEQ multiplex PCR, while TCRdb's copy carries only in-frame clones and drops some. The sample has about 220,000 clones, around 80% seen once. What was sequenced was peripheral blood. The receptors were sampled from a man aged 25-40 years with active or convalescent COVID-19. The CDR3 runs from the conserved cysteine through the conserved F or W. The D gene is left open where the match is weak. Clone size appears in some rows only: once, few, many, or a class for an expanded clone.

j_call,clone_size,v_call,d_call,cdr3_aa,cdr3_nt
TRBJ2-1,-,TRBV5-6,TRBD2,CASSHAGLAANNEQFF,TGTGCCAGCAGCCACGCGGGGCTAGCGGCTAACAATGAGCAGTTCTTC
TRBJ2-3,-,TRBV9,-,CASSVEWGDRTDTQYF,TGTGCCAGCAGCGTAGAGTGGGGGGACCGCACAGATACGCAGTATTTT
TRBJ2-7,-,TRBV27,-,CASSYRGFVDEQYF,TGTGCCAGCAGTTACCGGGGTTTCGTGGACGAGCAGTACTTC
TRBJ1-2,once,TRBV9,-,CASSVGGSDGYTF,TGTGCCAGCAGCGTAGGAGGCAGCGATGGCTACACCTTC
TRBJ2-1,-,TRBV5-5,TRBD1,CASSGRQGHNEQFF,TGTGCCAGCAGCGGAAGACAGGGGCACAATGAGCAGTTCTTC
TRBJ2-7,-,TRBV20-1,-,CSASNRYEQYF,TGCAGTGCATCTAACAGGTACGAGCAGTACTTC
TRBJ1-1,-,TRBV6-2/TRBV6-3,TRBD1,CASTPTGKGWTEAFF,TGTGCCAGCACCCCGACAGGGAAAGGTTGGACTGAAGCTTTCTTT
TRBJ1-6,-,TRBV5-1,-,CASSFASIYSPLHF,TGCGCCAGCAGCTTCGCTTCTATCTACTCACCCCTCCACTTT
TRBJ2-5,-,TRBV7-2,TRBD1,CASSWTGVQQETQYF,TGTGCCAGCAGCTGGACAGGGGTTCAACAAGAGACCCAGTACTTC
TRBJ2-7,-,TRBV3-1/TRBV3-2,TRBD1,CASSQERTGRYEQYF,TGTGCCAGCAGCCAAGAGAGGACAGGGAGGTACGAGCAGTACTTC
TRBJ1-1,-,TRBV29-1,-,CSVRQDYAEAFF,TGCAGCGTTCGTCAGGATTACGCTGAAGCTTTCTTT